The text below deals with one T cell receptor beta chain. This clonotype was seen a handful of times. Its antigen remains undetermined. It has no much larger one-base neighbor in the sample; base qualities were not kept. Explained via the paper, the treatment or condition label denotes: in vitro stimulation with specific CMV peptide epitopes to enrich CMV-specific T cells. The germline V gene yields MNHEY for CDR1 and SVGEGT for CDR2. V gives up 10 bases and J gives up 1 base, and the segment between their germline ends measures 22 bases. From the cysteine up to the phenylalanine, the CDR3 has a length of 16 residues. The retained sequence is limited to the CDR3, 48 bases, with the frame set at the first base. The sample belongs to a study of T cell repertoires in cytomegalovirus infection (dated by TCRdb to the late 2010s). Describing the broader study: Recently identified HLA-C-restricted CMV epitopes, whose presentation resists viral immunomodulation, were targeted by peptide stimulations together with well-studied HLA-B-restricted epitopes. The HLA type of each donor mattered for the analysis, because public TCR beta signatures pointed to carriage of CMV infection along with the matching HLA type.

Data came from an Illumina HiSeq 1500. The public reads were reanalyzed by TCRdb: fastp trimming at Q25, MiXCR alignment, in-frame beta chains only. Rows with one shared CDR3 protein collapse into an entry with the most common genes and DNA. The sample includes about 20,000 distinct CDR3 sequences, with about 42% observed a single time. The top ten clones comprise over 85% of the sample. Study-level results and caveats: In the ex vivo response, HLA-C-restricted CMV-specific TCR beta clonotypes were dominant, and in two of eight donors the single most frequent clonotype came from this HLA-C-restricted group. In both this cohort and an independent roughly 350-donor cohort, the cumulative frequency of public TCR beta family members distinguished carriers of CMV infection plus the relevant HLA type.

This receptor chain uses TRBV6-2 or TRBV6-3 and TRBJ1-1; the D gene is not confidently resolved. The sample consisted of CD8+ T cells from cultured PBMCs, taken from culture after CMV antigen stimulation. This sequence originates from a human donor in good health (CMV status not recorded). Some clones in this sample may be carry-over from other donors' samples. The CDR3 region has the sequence CAIRGEETLRNTEAFF. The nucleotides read TGTGCCATCAGAGGAGAGGAGACTTTACGGAACACTGAAGCTTTCTTT.